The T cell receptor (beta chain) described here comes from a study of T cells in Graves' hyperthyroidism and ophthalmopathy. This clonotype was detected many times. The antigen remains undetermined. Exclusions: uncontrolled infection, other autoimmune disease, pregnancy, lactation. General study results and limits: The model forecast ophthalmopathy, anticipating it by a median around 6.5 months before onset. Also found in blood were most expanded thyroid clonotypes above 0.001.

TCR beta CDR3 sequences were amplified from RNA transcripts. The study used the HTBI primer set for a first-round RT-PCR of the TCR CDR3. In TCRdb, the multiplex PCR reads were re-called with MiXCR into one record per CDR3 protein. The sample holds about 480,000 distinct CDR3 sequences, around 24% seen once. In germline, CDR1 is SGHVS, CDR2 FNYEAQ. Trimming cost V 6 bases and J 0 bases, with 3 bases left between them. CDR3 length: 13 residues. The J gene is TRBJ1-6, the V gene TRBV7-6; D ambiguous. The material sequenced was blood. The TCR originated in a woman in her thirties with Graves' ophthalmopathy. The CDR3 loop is CASSSSYNSPLHF. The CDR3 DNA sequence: TGTGCCAGCAGTAGCTCCTATAATTCACCCCTCCACTTT.